This T cell receptor (beta chain) emerged from a study of T cells after yellow fever vaccination. Study-wide background: Libraries from low-cell-number fractions were prepared with the SMART-Seq v4 Ultra Low Input RNA kit. Study results and caveats: A large majority of primary-vaccination clones showed up again after the booster (under 98% CD4, 75% to 90% CD8).

TCR cDNA, made by 5'RACE template switching, carried an added universal primer site and UMIs. One entry per CDR3 protein, called by TCRdb with MiXCR from the 5' RACE reads. The sample records more than 300,000 distinct CDR3 sequences, about 11% being singletons. As to this clonotype: What it binds is not known.

This CDR3 has 17 residues. CDR1 is SGHRS, CDR2 YFSETQ, per germline. V gave up 5 bases and J gave up 1 base; unmatched junction bases: 11. The receptor was derived from a man between 18 and 35 years old who received the YFV17D yellow fever vaccine. The sample here was CD4+ T cells sorted from PBMCs, taken 45 days after the yellow fever booster vaccination. The chain combines TRBV5-1 with TRBJ2-3, with 9 bases aligning to TRBD2. The CDR3 is CASSAGIAGAGTDTQYF. CDR3 sequence (DNA): TGCGCCAGCAGTGCGGGTATAGCGGGGGCCGGCACAGATACGCAGTATTTT. The variable domain in full, with the rest retrieved from reference TRBV5-1 and TRBJ2-3, is KAGVTQTPRYLIKTRGQQVTLSCSPISGHRSVSWYQQTPGQGLQFLFEYFSETQRNKGNFPGRFSGRQFSNSRSEMNVSTLELGDSALYLCASSAGIAGAGTDTQYFGPGTRLTVL.